Listed below are T cell receptor beta chains from one sample, sequenced in a study of human T cells and chemical hapten exposure. MiXCR was run by TCRdb on the RACE reads, yielding one entry per CDR3 protein. The sample has fewer than 100,000 distinct CDR3 sequences; about 9% are singletons. The sequencing used whole blood, collected in connection with sensitization to the hapten diphenylcyclopropenone (DPC). All receptors come from a woman aged 40 to 50 with alopecia areata. Some clones in this sample may be carry-over from other donors' samples. CDR3s include the opening cysteine and the closing phenylalanine or tryptophan.

length,V,J,CDR3
12,TRBV28,TRBJ1-5,CSSGGYNQPQHF
15,TRBV5-8,TRBJ2-3,CASSKQGVKADTQYF
14,TRBV7-2,TRBJ2-3,CASSLGLEVDTQYF
18,TRBV7-8,TRBJ2-1,CASSYYLAGGPGSYEQFF
13,TRBV7-2,TRBJ2-5,CASSPARQETQYF
14,TRBV27,TRBJ1-5,CASSPRTVNQPQHF
15,TRBV20-1,TRBJ2-3,CSARGGTGGSDTQYF
11,TRBV28,TRBJ2-7,CASRQAYEQYF
11,TRBV7-2,TRBJ2-1,CASSSGNEQFF
12,TRBV29-1,TRBJ1-4,CSVDWDGEKLFF
12,TRBV9,TRBJ2-3,CASSETTDTQYF
13,TRBV30,TRBJ2-3,CAWTSGNTDTQYF
15,TRBV20-1,TRBJ1-4,CSARDLLQGWEKLFF
16,TRBV20-1,TRBJ2-6,CSARGQGRSGANVLTF
16,TRBV4-3,TRBJ1-6,CASSQEGQGAYSPLHF
16,TRBV28,TRBJ2-4,CASSPKGYKAKNIQYF
14,TRBV20-1,TRBJ1-2,CSALTRQGNYGYTF
13,TRBV11-2,TRBJ2-5,CASSPNYQETQYF
15,TRBV9,TRBJ2-2,CASSVSSGTDGELFF
12,TRBV29-1,TRBJ2-2,CSVEDQTGELFF
14,TRBV9,TRBJ2-5,CASSVSSGKETQYF
16,TRBV20-1,TRBJ2-5,CSASTPLQRSQETQYF
14,TRBV20-1,TRBJ2-3,CSAGIAGAADTQYF
14,TRBV20-1,TRBJ1-1,CSARDTGALTEAFF
15,TRBV7-2,TRBJ2-3,CASSQTSGRSDTQYF
12,TRBV20-1,TRBJ2-1,CSARAQGDEQFF
14,TRBV3-1,TRBJ1-6,CASSQGPRNSPLHF
16,TRBV18,TRBJ2-7,CASSPPSSTNMYEQYF
13,TRBV6-5,TRBJ1-5,CASSYTEYQPQHF
14,TRBV20-1,TRBJ2-7,CSANGGSRRDEQYF
14,TRBV6-5,TRBJ2-7,CASSTSTGLYEQYF
16,TRBV5-1,TRBJ2-4,CASSLGGGLAKNIQYF
15,TRBV28,TRBJ2-2,CASSSPTSGSLELFF
16,TRBV5-4,TRBJ2-3,CASSLGSGSSTDTQYF
14,TRBV20-1,TRBJ2-1,CSAVGTSGWNEQFF
14,TRBV4-2,TRBJ2-7,CASSQGGSSYEQYF
15,TRBV7-8,TRBJ2-5,CASSLIAGGQETQYF
14,TRBV6-6,TRBJ1-3,CASSYGGAGNTIYF
15,TRBV7-9,TRBJ2-4,CASSLASHWENIQYF
15,TRBV3-1,TRBJ2-2,CASSPGLGEGGELFF
16,TRBV5-1,TRBJ2-5,CASSTRPWAGRETQYF
14,TRBV11-2,TRBJ2-1,CASSLGTARNEQFF
14,TRBV7-2,TRBJ2-3,CASTPSGNTDTQYF
14,TRBV6-2/TRBV6-3,TRBJ2-7,CASMGSGTPYEQYF
15,TRBV12-3/TRBV12-4,TRBJ2-7,CASSLAASGAYEQYF
15,TRBV6-2/TRBV6-3,TRBJ1-4,CASSDAGQGNEKLFF
15,TRBV2,TRBJ2-7,CASRARWGGTYEQYF
15,TRBV19,TRBJ2-3,CASSIQTGYTDTQYF
14,TRBV7-2,TRBJ2-7,CASSLDRDSYEQYF
14,TRBV6-5,TRBJ2-7,CASSLTGTAYEQYF
13,TRBV28,TRBJ1-2,CASSITGSYGYTF
13,TRBV9,TRBJ2-2,CASSPYWGGELFF
15,TRBV30,TRBJ1-5,CAWSAGQGSNQPQHF
13,TRBV6-4,TRBJ1-6,CASWTGDNSPLHF
22,TRBV4-2,TRBJ1-5,CASSLTGPALGGTFSSNQPQHF
12,TRBV25-1,TRBJ2-1,CASGSGYNEQFF
14,TRBV28,TRBJ2-7,CASSGGRSGYEQYF